This T cell receptor beta chain was documented in a study of identical twins. It was template switching that added a universal primer site, and there were unique molecular identifiers on the cDNA. One entry per CDR3 protein results from TCRdb running MiXCR on the 5' RACE reads. The sample holds about 460,000 distinct CDR3 sequences; over 12% are singletons and the top ten take 0.5% to 0.65%. This CDR3 has 13 amino acids. V was trimmed by 1 base and J by 7 bases, leaving 7 bases between them. CDR1 LGHNT and CDR2 FRNRAP come from the germline V gene. Study-wide findings and caveats: Conclusions rested on cross-sectional statistics rather than following the same donors.

Details on this clonotype: Its antigen is not identified.

This same sample was also taken into another study, of yellow fever vaccine responses in identical twins.

The receptor comes from a woman under 30 in good health. The sequenced sample consisted of CD4+ T cells sorted from blood. The chain is built from TRBV12-5 and TRBJ2-2; D is ambiguous. CDR3 loop: CASGLGGVGELFF. The CDR3 DNA reads TGTGCTAGTGGTTTGGGTGGGGTCGGGGAGCTGTTTTTT.